This is a list of T cell receptor beta chains from one sample in a study of blood T cell repertoires in COVID-19. TCRdb keeps only in-frame clones here, not all; method: immunoSEQ multiplex PCR. The data show fewer than 350,000 clones, 75% to 90% seen once. The sample comprised PBMCs or T cells enriched from blood (not recorded which). These receptors came from a woman aged 45-60 years who had recovered from COVID-19. CDR3s include the opening cysteine and the closing phenylalanine or tryptophan. The order of the fields is J gene, clone size, D gene, V gene, CDR3 DNA, CDR3 protein. A D gene is named only where the DNA matches it firmly. Size values are once, few and many counts, or a class for expanded clones, and some rows have none.

TRBJ2-5,once,TRBD2,TRBV10-2,TGCGCCAGCAGTGACCCGGGACTAGCGGGAGGTCAAGAGACCCAGTACTTC,CASSDPGLAGGQETQYF
TRBJ1-2,NA,NA,TRBV6-6,TGTGCCAGCACCTACAGCAGCTATGGCTACACCTTC,CASTYSSYGYTF
TRBJ1-3,NA,TRBD1,TRBV30,TGTGCCTGGAGTAGGCAGGGGGGTGGAAACACCATATATTTT,CAWSRQGGGNTIYF
TRBJ2-3,NA,TRBD2,TRBV15,TGTGCCACCACGTCCGGGGGGGCCGCAGATACGCAGTATTTT,CATTSGGAADTQYF
TRBJ1-1,NA,NA,TRBV6-6,TGTGCCAGCAGTTATCAGATCGGGGGCACTGAAGCTTTCTTT,CASSYQIGGTEAFF
TRBJ1-6,NA,TRBD1,TRBV5-1,TGCGCCAGCAGCTTGAGGGACAGCCATAATTCACCCCTCCACTTT,CASSLRDSHNSPLHF
TRBJ2-3,NA,NA,TRBV5-1,TGCGCCAGCAGCTTGGTGTGGAGGGGCACAGATACGCAGTATTTT,CASSLVWRGTDTQYF
TRBJ1-3,NA,TRBD1,TRBV9,TGTGCCAGCAGCCCCACCACAGGGGTAGGAAACACCATATATTTT,CASSPTTGVGNTIYF
TRBJ2-3,NA,TRBD2,TRBV5-3,TGTGCCAGAAGCCCGCCACTAGCGGGGAATCGCACAGATACGCAGTATTTT,CARSPPLAGNRTDTQYF
TRBJ2-2,NA,NA,TRBV6-5,TGTGCCAGCAATGCGGGACTCCTCACCGGGGAGCTGTTTTTT,CASNAGLLTGELFF
TRBJ1-2,NA,NA,TRBV24-1,TGTGCCACCAGTGATGCAACGGGAGCATTATATGGCTACACCTTC,CATSDATGALYGYTF
TRBJ2-7,NA,TRBD2,TRBV3-1/TRBV3-2,TGTGCCAGCAGCCCCGGTGGGCTAGCGGGAGTGAGTGAGCAGTACTTC,CASSPGGLAGVSEQYF
TRBJ1-1,once,NA,TRBV12-3/TRBV12-4,TGTGCCAGCAGTTTAGGTGAGGCGATTGAAGCTTTCTTT,CASSLGEAIEAFF
TRBJ1-5,NA,NA,TRBV18,TGTGCCAGCTCACCATCGGCGGATCAGCCCCAGCATTTT,CASSPSADQPQHF
TRBJ2-1,NA,TRBD2,TRBV24-1,TGTGCCACCAGTGACGGTGGCGGGAGGGTTTGGAATGAGCAGTTCTTC,CATSDGGGRVWNEQFF
TRBJ1-1,NA,TRBD1,TRBV28,TGTGCCAGCAGTTTCGACAGGGTAGCTGAAGCTTTCTTT,CASSFDRVAEAFF
TRBJ1-1,NA,NA,TRBV7-2,TGTGCCAGCAGCTTACAACGGGAAGCTTTCTTT,CASSLQREAFF
TRBJ2-1,NA,NA,TRBV5-1,TGCGCCAGCAGCTTGGCCCTGGCTAGCCCCTACAATGAGCAGTTCTTC,CASSLALASPYNEQFF
TRBJ2-4,NA,TRBD2,TRBV6-2/TRBV6-3,TGTGCCAGCAGTTTCCACGGACTAGCGGGTCTCAAAAACATTCAGTACTTC,CASSFHGLAGLKNIQYF
TRBJ1-5,once,NA,TRBV6-2/TRBV6-3,TGTGCCAGCAGTTACGCGCGCAATCAGCCCCAGCATTTT,CASSYARNQPQHF
TRBJ1-5,NA,NA,TRBV7-2,TGTGCCAGCAGAATGGGAGGCTATAGCAATCAGCCCCAGCATTTT,CASRMGGYSNQPQHF
TRBJ1-1,NA,NA,TRBV6-5,TGTGCCAGCACCCGAAGGCAACAGAAAAACACTGAAGCTTTCTTT,CASTRRQQKNTEAFF
TRBJ2-1,NA,NA,TRBV19,TGTGCCAGTAGTATAGTGGGAGCAGGGACTGCGGACAATGAGCAGTTCTTC,CASSIVGAGTADNEQFF
TRBJ1-5,NA,TRBD1,TRBV6-5,TGTGCCAGCAGTTCAGGGGGAAGCAATCAGCCCCAGCATTTT,CASSSGGSNQPQHF
TRBJ1-1,few,TRBD1,TRBV5-4,TGTGCCAGCAGGCAAAGACAGGGCCACACTGAAGCTTTCTTT,CASRQRQGHTEAFF
TRBJ2-1,NA,NA,TRBV6-5,TGTGCCAGCAGTTACTTCCAGGGCTATGAGCAGTTCTTC,CASSYFQGYEQFF
TRBJ1-5,NA,NA,TRBV7-8,TGTGCCAGCAGCCAAGATTTCCTATCAAATCAGCCCCAGCATTTT,CASSQDFLSNQPQHF
TRBJ1-1,few,TRBD1,TRBV6-5,TGTGCCAGCAGTTACTCAGGGACAGCCAACACTGAAGCTTTCTTT,CASSYSGTANTEAFF
TRBJ2-5,NA,TRBD1,TRBV19,TGTGCCAGTAGTACCCGACAGGGTTCGGAGACCCAGTACTTC,CASSTRQGSETQYF